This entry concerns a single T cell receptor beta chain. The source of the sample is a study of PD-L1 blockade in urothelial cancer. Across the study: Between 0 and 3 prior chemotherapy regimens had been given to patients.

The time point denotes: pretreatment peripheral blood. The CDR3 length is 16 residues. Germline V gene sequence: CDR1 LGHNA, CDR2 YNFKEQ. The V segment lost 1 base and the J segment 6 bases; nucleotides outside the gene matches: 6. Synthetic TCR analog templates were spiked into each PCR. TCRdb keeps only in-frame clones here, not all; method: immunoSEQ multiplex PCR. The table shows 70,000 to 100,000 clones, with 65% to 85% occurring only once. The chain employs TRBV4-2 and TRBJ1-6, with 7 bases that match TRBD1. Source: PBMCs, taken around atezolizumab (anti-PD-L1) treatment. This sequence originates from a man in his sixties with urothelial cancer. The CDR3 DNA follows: TGTGCCAGCAGCCAAGCCGCTACAGGGGCTAATTCACCCCTCCACTTT. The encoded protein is CASSQAATGANSPLHF.